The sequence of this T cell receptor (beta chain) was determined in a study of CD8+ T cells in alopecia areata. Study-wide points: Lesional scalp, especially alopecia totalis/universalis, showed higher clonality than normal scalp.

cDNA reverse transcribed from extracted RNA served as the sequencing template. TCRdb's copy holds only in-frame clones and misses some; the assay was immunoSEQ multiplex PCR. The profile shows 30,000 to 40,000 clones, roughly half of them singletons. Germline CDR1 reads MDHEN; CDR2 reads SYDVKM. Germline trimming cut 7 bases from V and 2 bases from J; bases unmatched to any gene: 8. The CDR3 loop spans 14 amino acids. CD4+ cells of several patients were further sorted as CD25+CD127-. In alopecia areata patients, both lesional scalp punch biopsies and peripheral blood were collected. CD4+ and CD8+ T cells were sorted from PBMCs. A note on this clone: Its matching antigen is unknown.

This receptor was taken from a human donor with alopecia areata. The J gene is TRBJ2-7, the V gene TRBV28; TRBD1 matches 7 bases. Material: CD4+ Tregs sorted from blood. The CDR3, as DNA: TGTGCCAGCACCCTCCCTGACAGGGCCTACGAGCAGTACTTC. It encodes CASTLPDRAYEQYF.